This T cell receptor beta chain was captured in a study of blood T cell repertoires in COVID-19. Study overall: The samples span acute and convalescent COVID-19 from the United States, Italy and Spain. Sources were T cells, B-cell-depleted T cells, or PBMCs; the material itself was cDNA or gDNA.

The trim removed 0 bases at V and 9 bases at J, leaving 8 bases unmatched. This CDR3 is 15 amino acids long. Germline V lookup: CDR1 LNHDA, CDR2 SQIVND (reference sequence). Per the original data handling: Reference gene primer amplification gave nucleated cell count estimates. Produced via immunoSEQ multiplex PCR; TCRdb's table is partial and in-frame only. V, J and clone size reflect that table, while D and trimming were determined from the DNA. Of about 140,000 clones in the sample, more than 85% were seen once. The chain recombines TRBV19 with TRBJ2-1; 7 positions match TRBD2. The source is a human donor in a cohort sampled during active COVID-19. Input material: peripheral blood. Here the CDR3 reads CASSIDGGRRTEQFF. The CDR3 DNA reads TGTGCCAGTAGTATAGACGGGGGGAGGAGGACTGAGCAGTTCTTC.